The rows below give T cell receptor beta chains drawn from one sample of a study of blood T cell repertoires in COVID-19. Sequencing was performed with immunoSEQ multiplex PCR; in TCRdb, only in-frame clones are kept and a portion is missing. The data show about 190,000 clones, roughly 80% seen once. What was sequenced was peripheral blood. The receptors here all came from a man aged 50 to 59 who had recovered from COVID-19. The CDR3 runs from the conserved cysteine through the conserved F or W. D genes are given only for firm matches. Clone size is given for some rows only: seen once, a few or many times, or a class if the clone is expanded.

CASSRIGQEAYEQYF | TGTGCCAGCAGTCGTATCGGACAGGAGGCCTACGAGCAGTACTTC | TRBJ2-7 | TRBV6-5 | TRBD1 | .
CASSQVARTGPYF | TGTGCCAGCAGCCAAGTAGCTCGGACAGGGCCGTACTTC | TRBJ2-7 | TRBV14 | TRBD1 | .
CATSRDAGGGNEQFF | TGTGCCACCAGCAGAGATGCGGGTGGCGGTAATGAGCAGTTCTTC | TRBJ2-1 | TRBV15 | . | .
CASSRTEASTDTQYF | TGTGCCAGTAGCCGGACGGAGGCTAGCACAGATACGCAGTATTTT | TRBJ2-3 | TRBV19 | . | .
CASSYLSSYEQYF | TGTGCCAGCAGTTACCTCAGCTCCTACGAGCAGTACTTC | TRBJ2-7 | TRBV6-2/TRBV6-3 | . | .
CASSLGLAGGPFRTQYF | TGTGCCAGCAGCTTGGGACTAGCGGGAGGGCCTTTTAGGACGCAGTATTTT | TRBJ2-3 | TRBV5-5 | TRBD2 | once
CASSWEAGAGNTIYF | TGCGCCAGCAGCTGGGAGGCAGGAGCAGGAAACACCATATATTTT | TRBJ1-3 | TRBV5-1 | . | .
CASSQARDKEAFF | TGCGCCAGCAGCCAAGCACGAGATAAAGAAGCTTTCTTT | TRBJ1-1 | TRBV4-1 | . | few
CASSLSGRADNEQFF | TGTGCCAGCAGCCTTAGCGGGAGGGCCGACAATGAGCAGTTCTTC | TRBJ2-1 | TRBV9 | TRBD2 | .
CASSEGAISLSAKNIQYF | TGTGCCAGCAGTGAGGGGGCAATATCTCTCTCTGCCAAAAACATTCAGTACTTC | TRBJ2-4 | TRBV5-4 | TRBD1 | once
CASRDIGTLSQHF | TGTGCCAGCAGAGACATTGGGACACTTTCCCAGCATTTT | TRBJ1-5 | TRBV6-5 | . | .
CASSQGRLQGAYNEQFF | TGCGCCAGCAGCCAAGGTCGTTTACAGGGGGCCTACAATGAGCAGTTCTTC | TRBJ2-1 | TRBV4-1 | TRBD1 | .
CASSLVLAGGTGELFF | TGCGCCAGCAGCTTGGTACTAGCGGGAGGCACCGGGGAGCTGTTTTTT | TRBJ2-2 | TRBV5-1 | TRBD2 | .
CASSVGRGADTEAFF | TGTGCCAGCAGCGTAGGGAGGGGCGCGGACACTGAAGCTTTCTTT | TRBJ1-1 | TRBV9 | . | .
CASSLQRVTYNEQFF | TGCGCCAGCAGCTTGCAGCGGGTTACCTACAATGAGCAGTTCTTC | TRBJ2-1 | TRBV5-1 | . | .
CASSLVGGRIQYF | TGTGCCAGCAGCTTAGTTGGGGGCCGCATTCAGTACTTC | TRBJ2-4 | TRBV7-2 | . | few
CATSRDSETQYF | TGTGCCACCAGCAGAGACTCAGAGACCCAGTACTTC | TRBJ2-5 | TRBV15 | . | .
CASSLVGTGNNYGYTF | TGTGCCAGCAGTTTAGTAGGGACAGGGAATAACTATGGCTACACCTTC | TRBJ1-2 | TRBV27 | TRBD1 | .
CASSPTGLAGVSQFF | TGTGCCAGCTCACCAACGGGACTAGCGGGAGTATCGCAGTTCTTC | TRBJ2-1 | TRBV18 | TRBD2 | .
CASSPEGLAGYEQYF | TGTGCCAGCAGCCCAGAGGGACTAGCGGGCTACGAGCAGTACTTC | TRBJ2-7 | TRBV3-1/TRBV3-2 | TRBD2 | .
CASSQQGGPGANVLTF | TGTGCCAGCAGCCAGCAGGGAGGCCCTGGGGCCAACGTCCTGACTTTC | TRBJ2-6 | TRBV16 | . | .
CASRKPGQGYEQYF | TGTGCCAGCAGAAAACCGGGACAGGGGTACGAGCAGTACTTC | TRBJ2-7 | TRBV28 | TRBD1 | .
CASSPGGNQPQHF | TGTGCCAGCAGCCCAGGGGGAAATCAGCCCCAGCATTTT | TRBJ1-5 | TRBV7-8 | TRBD1 | .
CASSKVYGDRVNGYTF | TGCGCCAGCAGCAAGGTATACGGCGACAGGGTAAATGGCTACACCTTC | TRBJ1-2 | TRBV4-1 | TRBD1 | .
CASSLGAGGNTEAFF | TGTGCCAGCAGCTTAGGGGCAGGGGGAAACACTGAAGCTTTCTTT | TRBJ1-1 | TRBV7-2 | TRBD1 | .
CASSIRGTAESQHF | TGTGCCAGTAGTATTAGGGGGACAGCGGAGTCCCAGCATTTT | TRBJ1-5 | TRBV19 | TRBD1 | .
CASGQGTDTQYF | TGTGCCAGCGGCCAGGGCACAGATACGCAGTATTTT | TRBJ2-3 | TRBV7-9 | . | .
CAWEAGTGGYEQYF | TGTGCCTGGGAGGCGGGGACAGGGGGTTACGAGCAGTACTTC | TRBJ2-7 | TRBV30 | TRBD1 | .
CSVSQAYEQYF | TGCAGCGTTTCCCAGGCATACGAGCAGTACTTC | TRBJ2-7 | TRBV29-1 | . | .
CATGTRNTGELFF | TGTGCCACCGGGACACGGAACACCGGGGAGCTGTTTTTT | TRBJ2-2 | TRBV7-2 | . | .
CASSLLGTGQNTEAFF | TGTGCCAGCAGCCTGCTAGGAACAGGGCAAAACACTGAAGCTTTCTTT | TRBJ1-1 | TRBV14 | . | .
CASSLSHSASGQETQYF | TGTGCCAGCAGCTTGTCCCACTCGGCTAGCGGCCAAGAGACCCAGTACTTC | TRBJ2-5 | TRBV5-4 | TRBD2 | .
CASSLDLQNTNTGELFF | TGTGCCAGCAGCTTAGACCTACAGAATACGAACACCGGGGAGCTGTTTTTT | TRBJ2-2 | TRBV7-2 | . | .
CASSPGHHQETQYF | TGTGCCAGTAGTCCAGGACACCACCAAGAGACCCAGTACTTC | TRBJ2-5 | TRBV19 | . | few
CASSSDRGWTGELFF | TGTGCCAGTAGTTCAGACAGGGGGTGGACCGGGGAGCTGTTTTTT | TRBJ2-2 | TRBV19 | TRBD1 | .
CASRLAANTGELFF | TGCGCCAGCAGACTAGCGGCAAACACCGGGGAGCTGTTTTTT | TRBJ2-2 | TRBV5-1 | TRBD2 | .
CATGRGQVSYEQYF | TGTGCCACCGGCCGAGGACAGGTATCCTACGAGCAGTACTTC | TRBJ2-7 | TRBV10-3 | TRBD1 | .
CAWSVGDYYGYTF | TGTGCCTGGAGTGTCGGGGACTACTATGGCTACACCTTC | TRBJ1-2 | TRBV30 | . | .
CASSPNTGEQYF | TGTGCCAGCAGTCCGAACACAGGCGAGCAGTACTTC | TRBJ2-7 | TRBV28 | . | .
CSVLPGAESTDTQYF | TGCAGCGTTCTGCCGGGAGCCGAAAGCACAGATACGCAGTATTTT | TRBJ2-3 | TRBV29-1 | . | few
CASSHRGGGSGNTIYF | TGCGCCAGCAGCCACCGGGGAGGGGGCTCTGGAAACACCATATATTTT | TRBJ1-3 | TRBV4-3 | . | .